This TCR beta chain was sequenced during a study of T cell responses to AZD1222 COVID-19 vaccine. Findings and caveats of the study: Among AZD1222 vaccinees, only 6 or 7 were seropositive at baseline. Among the donors, most were white British and more were female, and clonal diversity was possibly underestimated.

Combined were second doses at about 4 or about 12 weeks. Trimming cost V 0 bases and J 3 bases, with 11 bases left between them. The CDR3 runs to 15 residues. CDR1 and CDR2 from the germline V gene are LNHNV and YYDKDF (reference sequence). Method: immunoSEQ multiplex PCR; TCRdb's copy keeps in-frame clones and lacks some. Of about 120,000 clones listed, approximately 86% are singletons. This clone occurred once. What it binds is not known. The sample here was peripheral blood, taken 28 days after the second AZD1222 dose. This TCR came from an adult who received the AZD1222 COVID-19 vaccine. V usage is TRBV15 and J usage is TRBJ2-5; D is uncertain. The CDR3 nucleotides read TGTGCCACCAGCAGAGAGCCCGGATGGGAAGAGACCCAGTACTTC. Amino acids: CATSREPGWEETQYF.